This TCR beta chain was sequenced in a study of naive and memory T cell subsets. In germline, CDR1 is DFQATT, CDR2 SNEGSKA (reference sequence). The CDR3 spans 16 residues. After removal of 1 base from V and 0 bases from J, the junction contained 6 bases not matched to a gene. Two oligonucleotides, mixed equimolar, formed the beta constant-region primer covering TRBC1 and TRBC2. Nested alpha and beta constant-region primers with the SP2 primer drove four PCR rounds on ligated cDNA. TCRdb recomputed calls from the UMI-ligation and nested PCR reads with MiXCR, one row per CDR3 protein. The sample lists under 150,000 distinct CDR3 sequences, 15% to 25% occurring once. This clonotype was seen ten or more times. Its antigen is unidentified. Study-wide findings and caveats: Possibly reflecting memory cells re-expressing CD45RA, a few larger clonotypes occurred in naive repertoires, especially CD8.

The sequence derives from a human donor in good health. Sequenced material: naive CD8+ T cells from blood. This sequence joins TRBV20-1 and TRBJ2-4, with 7 nucleotides matching TRBD2. The CDR3 nucleotides are TGCAGTGCTAGAGTTCCCCTAGCGGTAGCCAAAAACATTCAGTACTTC. Residues: CSARVPLAVAKNIQYF.